This T cell receptor (beta chain) was sequenced during a study of PD-L1 blockade in urothelial cancer. The junction had 5 bases not matched to a gene; V was cut back by 4 bases and J by 6 bases. Germline CDR1 is MNHEY and CDR2 is SMNVEV (reference sequence). This CDR3 spans 14 amino acids. Time point denoted: pretreatment peripheral blood. Profiled with immunoSEQ multiplex PCR; TCRdb holds only in-frame clones, not every one. The sample records 70,000 to 95,000 clones, about four fifths being singletons. The receptor's source is a man aged 60-69 years with urothelial cancer. Sequences were derived from PBMCs, sampled around atezolizumab (anti-PD-L1) treatment. The chain is built from TRBV27 and TRBJ1-5; TRBD1 matches 8 bases. CDR3 DNA: TGTGCCAGCAGTTCCCAGGACAGGGCTCAGCCCCAGCATTTT. Translation: CASSSQDRAQPQHF.